These 26 T cell receptor beta chains originate from one sample sequenced in a study of molecular identifiers for immune sequencing clone quantification. TCRdb processed the PCR reads anew with MiXCR; each CDR3 protein has one entry. The data show some 320,000 distinct CDR3 sequences, about 21% seen once. The sequencing input was naive CD8+ T cells from blood, with Jurkat cell RNA spiked in. Subset described: FACS-sorted CD8+CD4-CCR7+CD45RA+ naive T cells. These receptor sequences come from a human donor in good health. Some libraries in this study had Jurkat cell RNA spiked in.

Of note for this clonotype: Sequence at one end of the junction differs from germline and may be a read error. This rearrangement joins TRBV7-6 to TRBJ2-1; TRBD2 matches at 12 bases. CDR3 length equals 15 residues. The germline CDR1 and CDR2 sequences are SGHVS and FNYEAQ. The CDR3 coding sequence is TGTGCCAGCAGTACCACTAGCGGGGGGTTGAATGAGCGGTTCTTC. It yields the protein CASSTTSGGLNERFF.

This chain joins TRBV14 and TRBJ1-2; D not certain. V lost 1 base and J 4 bases, leaving 7 bases between the germline ends. The germline V gene has CDR1 SGHDN and CDR2 FVKESK. This CDR3 region has 13 residues. The CDR3 DNA reads as TGTGCCAGCAGCCAAGGAGCCGCCTATGGCTACACCTTC. Protein sequence: CASSQGAAYGYTF.

This sequence joins TRBV6-2 or TRBV6-3 and TRBJ2-7; D is possibly TRBD1 or TRBD2 (6 bases each). The CDR3 sequence is 14 residues long. Germline lookup yields CDR1 MNHEY and CDR2 SVGEGT. Trimming took 8 bases from V and 2 from J, leaving 16 bases between them. The CDR3 sequence is CASPPGATTYEQYF. The CDR3 coding sequence is TGTGCCAGCCCCCCGGGGGCCACCACCTACGAGCAGTACTTC.

This clonotype showed up many times. This chain joins TRBV12-3 or TRBV12-4 and TRBJ2-6; no definite D call. V lost 2 bases, J lost 3 bases, and 17 bases lay in between. The CDR3 sequence is 18 residues long. This CDR3 is CASSLSAVVVGGANVLTF. As DNA, the CDR3 is TGTGCCAGCAGTTTATCGGCAGTCGTTGTTGGTGGGGCCAACGTCCTGACTTTC.

This clonotype has ten or more counts. CDR3 nucleotide sequence: TGTGCCTGGAGTTTGGGATACAGCAATCAGCCCCAGCATTTT. This codes for CAWSLGYSNQPQHF. The V and J genes are TRBV30 and TRBJ1-5; D gene unclear. The CDR3 is 14 residues long. V was pared by 2 bases and J by 1 base, with 9 bases between. The germline V gene has CDR1 GTSNPN and CDR2 SVGIG (reference sequence).

This sequence joins TRBV7-2 and TRBJ2-1, with TRBD2 matching over 15 bases. V gave up 5 bases and J gave up 7 bases; unmatched junction bases: 12. The germline CDR1 and CDR2 sequences are SGHTA and FQGNSA. The CDR3 loop spans 18 amino acids. The CDR3 is CASSQGLAGGLYWNEQFF. The DNA of the CDR3 is TGTGCCAGCAGCCAAGGACTAGCGGGAGGGCTTTACTGGAATGAGCAGTTCTTC.

A remark on this clonotype: Being one base from a much bigger clone, this may be a read error. The genes are TRBV20-1 and TRBJ1-1, with 8 bases lining up with TRBD1. Germline lookup yields CDR1 DFQATT and CDR2 SNEGSKA (reference sequence). This CDR3 is built from 15 residues. CDR3 coding DNA: TGCAGTGCGATCCCCGACAGGGGACAGAACGCTGAAGCTTTCTTT. Translation gives CSAIPDRGQNAEAFF.

At least ten counts were recorded for this clonotype. The V call is TRBV4-1, the J call TRBJ1-1; 7 nucleotides line up with TRBD1. CDR1 and CDR2 (germline): MGHRA, YSYEKL. The V segment lost 0 bases and the J segment 6 bases; nucleotides outside the gene matches: 4. The CDR3 is 14 amino acids. The DNA for the CDR3 is TGCGCCAGCAGCCAAGAGGGCAGGGGGTCTGAAGCTTTCTTT. This sequence encodes CASSQEGRGSEAFF.

As concerns this clonotype: This may come from a read error, since a much larger clone is one base off. The V gene is TRBV19, the J gene TRBJ1-5; D is perhaps TRBD1 (6 bases). The CDR3 runs to 12 residues. Looked up from germline, CDR1 is LNHDA and CDR2 is SQIVND (reference sequence). The CDR3 loop reads CASSTQGHPRHF. Written as DNA, the CDR3 is TGTGCCAGTAGTACACAGGGCCACCCCCGGCATTTT.

This clonotype was observed a single time. This could be a read error, since a much larger clone is one nucleotide away. This chain links TRBV6-1 with TRBJ2-7, with D perhaps matching TRBD2 (6 bases). Trimming removed 6 bases from V and 5 bases from J, with 14 bases in between. The CDR3 is 13 residues long. Germline V CDR1 and CDR2: MNHNS, SASEGT. CDR3 protein: CASSAGPGNEQYF. CDR3 coding DNA: TGTGCCAGCAGCGCGGGACCTGGCAACGAGCAGTACTTC.

As concerns this clonotype: It may be a read error: a sequence one base away is much more abundant. V and J are TRBV29-1 and TRBJ1-2, with a weak D call TRBD1 (5 bases). This CDR3 is 14 amino acids long. Germline CDR1 is SQVTM and CDR2 is ANQGSEA. Deletions cut 0 bases from V and 5 bases from J, with 13 bases between. The CDR3 region is CSVEDLGRAYGYTF. For the CDR3, the DNA is TGCAGCGTTGAAGATCTCGGCAGGGCATATGGCTACACCTTC.

With regard to this clonotype: A much larger clone lies one base from this, so it may be a read error. This CDR3 is missing its conserved last phenylalanine or tryptophan, likely due to a read error. J is TRBJ2-1 and V is TRBV7-9, with TRBD1 as a possible D gene (6 bases). The CDR3 length is 15 residues. Trimming took 1 base from V and 5 from J, leaving 12 bases between them. Germline V gene data show CDR1 as SEHNR and CDR2 as FQNEAQ (reference sequence). The CDR3, as DNA: TGTGCCAGCAGCTTAGGACAGGAGAATCACAATGAGCAGTTCCTC. Translation: CASSLGQENHNEQFL.

This clonotype was detected ten times or more. The V and J genes are TRBV4-3 and TRBJ2-7; maybe TRBD1 (6 bases). The CDR3 runs to 15 residues. The germline V and J ends were trimmed by 3 bases and 0 bases, with 12 bases remaining between them. The germline V gene encodes CDR1 LGHNA and CDR2 YSLEER. This CDR3 reads CASSQYRASSYEQYF. In DNA form, the CDR3 reads TGCGCCAGCAGCCAGTACAGGGCCAGCTCCTACGAGCAGTACTTC.

Turning to this clonotype: The CDR3 does not end in the conserved phenylalanine or tryptophan, so this is likely a read error. No DNA is shown, since the ends of the CDR3 on it are uncertain; the CDR3 is the one TCRdb lists. The rearrangement links TRBV20-1 to TRBJ2-3; TRBD2, the D gene given by the table, was not confirmed from the DNA. Germline assignment: CDR1 DFQATT and CDR2 SNEGSKA (reference sequence). The CDR3 is 16 amino acids long, termini counted. CDR3 amino acids: CSARGTLAVTTDTQYL.

This clonotype was recorded many times. This chain joins TRBV27 and TRBJ1-5; unclear D gene. CDR1 and CDR2 (germline): MNHEY, SMNVEV (reference sequence). This CDR3 has 15 amino acids. Trimming shortened V by 5 bases and J by 0 bases, and 11 bases separated the two germline ends. CDR3 amino acids: CASSPQDNSNQPQHF. DNA of the CDR3: TGTGCCAGCAGTCCCCAGGATAATAGCAATCAGCCCCAGCATTTT.

The V call is TRBV27, the J call TRBJ2-7; D may be TRBD2 (5 bases). CDR3 size: 12 residues. Per the germline V gene, CDR1 is MNHEY and CDR2 is SMNVEV (reference sequence). Trimming cost V 2 bases and J 9 bases, with 11 bases left between them. The CDR3 nucleotides are TGTGCCAGCAGTTTACTAGCCGGGGTGCAGTACTTC. This codes for CASSLLAGVQYF.

The table lists this clonotype with many counts. V is TRBV4-2 and J is TRBJ2-7; tentative D call: TRBD1 (5 bases). The CDR3 is 15 residues long. V gave up 0 bases and J gave up 7 bases, with 16 bases separating them. Germline V gene lookup returns CDR1 LGHNA and CDR2 YNFKEQ. Here the CDR3 reads CASSQDQGTVGEQYF. The CDR3 DNA sequence: TGTGCCAGCAGCCAAGATCAGGGTACCGTCGGGGAGCAGTACTTC.

In its sample, this clonotype was seen many times. The chain employs TRBV28 and TRBJ2-5; possibly TRBD2 for D (6 bases). V lost 6 bases to trimming and J lost 1 base, with 9 bases between them. Germline CDR1 reads MDHEN; CDR2 reads SYDVKM. The CDR3 runs 13 residues. CDR3 region: CASRDSGQETQYF. In DNA, the CDR3 is TGTGCCAGCAGAGATAGCGGCCAAGAGACCCAGTACTTC.

This clonotype appeared many times. The chain couples TRBV25-1 to TRBJ1-3; D not certain. V shed 0 bases and J shed 2 bases, with 5 bases lying between them. The CDR3 totals 14 residues. Germline CDR1 is MGHDK and CDR2 is SYGVNS. The CDR3 nucleotides are TGTGCCAGCAGTGAATACGAAGCTGGAAACACCATATATTTT. Protein: CASSEYEAGNTIYF. The variable domain in full, with the rest retrieved from reference TRBV25-1 and TRBJ1-3, is EADIYQTPRYLVIGTGKKITLECSQTMGHDKMYWYQQDPGMELHLIHYSYGVNSTEKGDLSSESTVSRIRTEHFPLTLESARPSHTSQYLCASSEYEAGNTIYFGEGSWLTVV.

This clonotype was recorded many times. This chain connects TRBV5-3 to TRBJ2-7; D is possibly TRBD1 (6 bases). TRBV5-3 is recorded as an ORF, its role being uncertain. The CDR3 is 16 residues long. The V and J ends lost 0 bases and 3 bases respectively, with 16 bases between them. The DNA of the CDR3 is TGTGCCAGAAGCTTGGAGAGGGGGTATAGACTCTACGAGCAGTACTTC. This sequence encodes CARSLERGYRLYEQYF.

This clonotype was detected a few times. The chain carries TRBV7-9 and TRBJ2-2; tentatively, D is TRBD2 (5 bases). Germline-derived CDR1 and CDR2 are SEHNR and FQNEAQ (reference sequence). The CDR3 has 15 residues. Trimming stripped 2 bases from V and 5 bases from J, with 12 bases between. CDR3 DNA: TGTGCCAGCAGCTTACCTTCCGCGGGTACCGGGGAGCTGTTTTTT. This translates into CASSLPSAGTGELFF.

This clonotype was found many times. The chain has TRBV7-2 and TRBJ2-5, with TRBD2 matching over 9 bases. The CDR3 loop spans 14 amino acids. The junction had 9 bases not matched to a gene; V was cut back by 4 bases and J by 9 bases. Germline-derived CDR1 and CDR2 are SGHTA and FQGNSA. The DNA of the CDR3 is TGTGCCAGCAGCTACCTAGCGGGGTCCGGGGCCCAGTACTTC. Protein product: CASSYLAGSGAQYF.

This clonotype occurred a few times. The rearrangement links TRBV12-3 or TRBV12-4 to TRBJ1-1; weak D call: TRBD1 (5 bases). V was cut by 6 bases and J by 5 bases, with 22 bases left in between. This CDR3 contains 16 residues. CDR3 DNA: TGTGCCAGCAGCCAAGGCCCGGGACCAAAGGGAACTGAAGCTTTCTTT. Translation: CASSQGPGPKGTEAFF.

The chain links TRBV6-5 to TRBJ1-4; 7 nucleotides line up with TRBD1. Germline CDR1 MNHEY, CDR2 SVGAGI. CDR3 length: 15 residues. J lost 7 bases, V lost 1 base, and 6 bases had no gene match. The CDR3 nucleotides are TGTGCCAGCAGTTACTTTTCCAGGGGGAGTGAAAAACTGTTTTTT. As protein: CASSYFSRGSEKLFF.

This clonotype occurred many times. The chain carries TRBV6-5 and TRBJ2-3; 13 nucleotides match TRBD2. Germline V gene data show CDR1 as MNHEY and CDR2 as SVGAGI. The length of the CDR3 is 15 residues. V was pared by 5 bases and J by 5 bases, with 4 bases of the junction left unmatched. CDR3 loop: CASSAWTSGGDTQYF. CDR3 nucleotide sequence: TGTGCCAGCAGTGCCTGGACTAGCGGGGGAGATACGCAGTATTTT.

This clonotype was detected many times. The chain joins TRBV7-6 to TRBJ2-1; 13 nucleotides match TRBD2. The CDR3 is made up of 20 amino acids. Trimming at V came to 4 bases and at J to 6 bases, leaving 18 bases not matched to a gene. Germline-derived CDR1 and CDR2 are SGHVS and FNYEAQ. The CDR3 loop is CASSSGLAGEGILRGNEQFF. DNA of the CDR3: TGTGCCAGCAGCTCAGGACTAGCGGGGGAAGGAATTCTCAGGGGCAATGAGCAGTTCTTC. Variable domain in full (rest from reference TRBV7-6 and TRBJ2-1): GAGVSQSPRYKVTKRGQDVALRCDPISGHVSLYWYRQALGQGPEFLTYFNYEAQQDKSGLPNDRFSAERPEGSISTLTIQRTEQRDSAMYRCASSSGLAGEGILRGNEQFFGPGTRLTVL.